These 20 T cell receptor beta chains were sequenced from one sample in a study of T cell responses to AZD1222 COVID-19 vaccine. The data were produced by immunoSEQ multiplex PCR, yet TCRdb's version contains in-frame clones alone and is incomplete. Of about 110,000 clones listed, more than 75% are singletons. Here the sequenced sample was peripheral blood, taken on day 0 of AZD1222 vaccination. The receptors were gathered from an adult in good health.

The gene calls are TRBV9 and TRBJ1-5; no definite D call. The CDR3 sequence is 15 residues long. From germline, CDR1 is SGDLS and CDR2 YYNGEE. V lost 3 bases to trimming and J lost 1 base, with 11 bases between them. CDR3 DNA sequence: TGTGCCAGCAGCGCGGACTCGGGGAGCAATCAGCCCCAGCATTTT. Protein product: CASSADSGSNQPQHF. The variable domain in full, with the rest retrieved from reference TRBV9 and TRBJ1-5, is DSGVTQTPKHLITATGQRVTLRCSPRSGDLSVYWYQQSLDQGLQFLIQYYNGEERAKGNILERFSAQQFPDLHSELNLSSLELGDSALYFCASSADSGSNQPQHFGDGTRLSIL.

This clone has just a few counts. V gene TRBV4-3 combines with J gene TRBJ1-4; 8 bases are a match to TRBD1. The germline gives CDR1 LGHNA, CDR2 YSLEER. Losses at the gene ends were 2 bases for V and 8 bases for J; bases not matched to a gene: 7. CDR3 size: 15 residues. In DNA, the CDR3 is TGCGCCAGCAGCCAATGGGGACAGGTCGGCGAAAAACTGTTTTTT. Amino acids: CASSQWGQVGEKLFF.

The V and J genes are TRBV3-1 (or the pseudogene TRBV3-2) and TRBJ2-3, with D unresolved. The V gene lost 2 bases and the J gene lost 2 bases, with 2 bases spanning the gap. The length of the CDR3 is 12 residues. Germline V gene sequence: CDR1 LGHDT, CDR2 YNNKEL (reference sequence). The CDR3 DNA is TGTGCCAGCAGCCAACTCACAGATACGCAGTATTTT. Encoded protein: CASSQLTDTQYF.

The table lists this clone with a few counts. The chain employs TRBV7-2 and TRBJ2-7, with D possibly TRBD1 on 6 matching bases. The CDR3 totals 17 residues. Looked up from germline, CDR1 is SGHTA and CDR2 is FQGNSA. V was trimmed by 1 base and J by 7 bases, leaving 23 bases between them. In nucleotides, the CDR3 is TGTGCCAGCAGCTTAGACTATCCCGGGACACCCCTCAGAGAGCAGTACTTC. Amino acids: CASSLDYPGTPLREQYF.

The chain is built from TRBV5-4 and TRBJ2-7, with TRBD1 identical over 9 bases. Germline values: CDR1 SGHNT, CDR2 YYREEE (reference sequence). The CDR3 runs 14 residues. V lost 3 bases to trimming and J lost 5 bases; unmatched junction nucleotides: 6. The CDR3 is CASSSGTGSDEQYF. The CDR3 DNA follows: TGTGCCAGCAGCTCGGGGACAGGGAGCGACGAGCAGTACTTC.

The chain uses TRBV23-1 and TRBJ2-3; D remains unclear. TRBV23-1 is an open reading frame whose function is uncertain. The CDR3 totals 14 residues. The germline V and J ends were trimmed by 2 bases and 0 bases, with 6 bases remaining between them. The CDR3 DNA follows: TGCGCCAGCAGTCAAGGGGTTAGCACAGATACGCAGTATTTT. It encodes CASSQGVSTDTQYF.

This clone has just a few counts. The rearrangement uses TRBV5-1 and TRBJ1-2; possibly TRBD1 for D (5 bases). Trimming shortened V by 3 bases and J by 3 bases, and 9 bases separated the two germline ends. In germline, CDR1 is SGHRS, CDR2 YFSETQ. This CDR3 region has 13 residues. CDR3 coding DNA: TGCGCCAGCAGCTACCAGGGCGACTATGGCTACACCTTC. This gives the protein CASSYQGDYGYTF.

The V gene is TRBV18, the J gene TRBJ2-3, with D perhaps matching TRBD2 (7 bases). Germline CDR1 and CDR2: KGHSH and LQKENI. The V end was cut by 1 base, the J end by 0 bases, with 14 bases between. CDR3 length equals 17 residues. Written as DNA, the CDR3 is TGTGCCAGCTCACCACGGCGCGGGGGCTCTAGCACAGATACGCAGTATTTT. It translates to CASSPRRGGSSTDTQYF.

The rearrangement links TRBV20-1 to TRBJ2-3; unclear D gene. Trimming removed 3 bases from V and 6 bases from J, with 13 bases in between. Germline CDR1 and CDR2: DFQATT and SNEGSKA (reference sequence). The CDR3 loop spans 13 amino acids. CDR3 bases: TGCAGTGCTAGTAGCTCGGGCCCCGATACGCAGTATTTT. Translating gives CSASSSGPDTQYF.

This clone was counted many times. The chain combines TRBV14 with TRBJ2-1; D is uncertain. The CDR3 spans 16 residues. V was clipped by 4 bases and J by 5 bases, with 18 bases between them. Germline V lookup: CDR1 SGHDN, CDR2 FVKESK. The CDR3 bases are TGTGCCAGCAGCCTAACGCGAAGGACGATTAACAATGAGCAGTTCTTC. This sequence encodes CASSLTRRTINNEQFF.

V gene TRBV13 combines with J gene TRBJ2-6, with a weak D call TRBD2 (5 bases). The CDR3 consists of 17 residues. Germline CDR1 PRHDT, CDR2 FYEKMQ (reference sequence). Deletions cut 5 bases from V and 4 bases from J, with 18 bases between. CDR3 loop: CASSLYMRVSGANVLTF. DNA of the CDR3: TGTGCCAGCAGCCTTTATATGAGGGTGTCCGGGGCCAACGTCCTGACTTTC.

This clone was observed a handful of times. V and J are TRBV13 and TRBJ1-3, with unresolved D. CDR3 length equals 14 residues. Trimming took 3 bases from V and 4 from J, leaving 10 bases between them. Germline V gene sequence: CDR1 PRHDT, CDR2 FYEKMQ (reference sequence). The CDR3 loop is CASSFRGKGNTIYF. The DNA of the CDR3 is TGTGCCAGCAGCTTTCGAGGGAAGGGAAACACCATATATTTT.

The CDR3 is CASSTRGQDAEQYF. CDR3 DNA: TGTGCCAGCAGCACACGTGGACAGGACGCCGAGCAGTACTTC. J is TRBJ2-7 and V is TRBV3-1 (or the pseudogene TRBV3-2); 7 bases align to TRBD1. This CDR3 contains 14 residues. The V and J ends lost 5 bases and 6 bases, in that order; junction bases with no gene match: 10. The V gene's germline CDR1 is LGHDT and CDR2 YNNKEL (reference sequence).

This clone was found a few times. J is TRBJ1-6 and V is TRBV18; D not certain. This CDR3 has 15 amino acids. Trimming removed 2 bases from V and 7 bases from J, with 12 bases in between. The germline CDR1 and CDR2 sequences are KGHSH and LQKENI. The CDR3 is CASSPSGAINSPLHF. The CDR3, as DNA: TGTGCCAGCTCACCATCAGGAGCTATAAATTCACCCCTCCACTTT.

There are a few counts of this clone. V is TRBV24-1 and J is TRBJ2-2; 8 nucleotides align to TRBD1. The CDR3 totals 17 residues. The germline gives CDR1 KGHDR, CDR2 SFDVKD. V dropped 9 bases and J dropped 1; count of bases not matched to a gene: 12. The CDR3 DNA sequence: TGTGCCACCGGTTCGCCAACTGGGACAGGGAACACCGGGGAGCTGTTTTTT. Translating it yields CATGSPTGTGNTGELFF.

This chain links TRBV7-9 with TRBJ2-7; 7 bases align to TRBD1. Germline values: CDR1 SEHNR, CDR2 FQNEAQ (reference sequence). Unmatched junction bases numbered 1, after V lost 2 bases and J lost 3 bases. CDR3 length: 13 residues. CDR3 nucleotide sequence: TGTGCCAGCAGCTTATGGGACAGCTACGAGCAGTACTTC. This encodes CASSLWDSYEQYF.

The chain links TRBV12-3 or TRBV12-4 to TRBJ1-1; D gene ambiguous. V lost 5 bases to trimming and J lost 6 bases, with 10 bases between them. The CDR3 totals 12 residues. The CDR3 protein is CASSLLYAEAFF. CDR3 nucleotide sequence: TGTGCCAGCAGTCTCCTGTACGCTGAAGCTTTCTTT.

V gene TRBV11-1 combines with J gene TRBJ1-1; D unclear. The length of the CDR3 is 13 residues. V was pared by 4 bases and J by 3 bases, with 9 bases between. CDR1 and CDR2 (germline): SGHAT, FQDESV (reference sequence). The CDR3 loop reads CASSSTRYTEAFF. In DNA form, the CDR3 reads TGTGCCAGCAGCTCTACCAGATACACTGAAGCTTTCTTT.

The chain joins TRBV7-2 to TRBJ2-1; perhaps D is TRBD1 or TRBD2 (5 bases each). V gave up 1 base and J gave up 5 bases, with 15 bases separating them. The germline CDR1 and CDR2 sequences are SGHTA and FQGNSA. This CDR3 has 16 amino acids. The CDR3 spells CASSLVSGLPHNEQFF. CDR3 DNA: TGTGCCAGCAGCTTAGTTTCGGGGCTCCCCCACAATGAGCAGTTCTTC.

In this sample, this clone turned up once. V gene TRBV7-8 combines with J gene TRBJ2-5; the match to TRBD2 covers 9 bases. J lost 1 base, V lost 0 bases, and 9 bases had no gene match. Germline V CDR1 and CDR2: SGHVS, FQNEAQ. CDR3 length: 18 residues. The CDR3 region has the DNA TGTGCCAGCAGCTTAGCGTGGCTCGCGCGGGGGGGCCAAGAGACCCAGTACTTC. Translated, it gives CASSLAWLARGGQETQYF.